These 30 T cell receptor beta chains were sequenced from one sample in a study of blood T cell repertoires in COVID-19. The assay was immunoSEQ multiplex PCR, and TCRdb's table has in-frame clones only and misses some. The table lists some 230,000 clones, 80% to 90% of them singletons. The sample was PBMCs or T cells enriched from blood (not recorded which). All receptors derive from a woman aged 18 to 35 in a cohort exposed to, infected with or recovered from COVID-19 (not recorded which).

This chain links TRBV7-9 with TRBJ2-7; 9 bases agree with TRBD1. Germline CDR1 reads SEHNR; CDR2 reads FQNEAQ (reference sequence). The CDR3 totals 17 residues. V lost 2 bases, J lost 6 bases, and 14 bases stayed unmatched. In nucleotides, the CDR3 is TGTGCCAGCAGCTTACCGATTTCCGGGACAGGGCTTGGCGAGCAGTACTTC. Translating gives CASSLPISGTGLGEQYF.

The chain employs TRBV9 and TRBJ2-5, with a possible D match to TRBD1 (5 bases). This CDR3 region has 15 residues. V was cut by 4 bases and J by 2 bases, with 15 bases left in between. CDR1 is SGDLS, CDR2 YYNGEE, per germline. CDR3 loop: CASSPLGREQETQYF. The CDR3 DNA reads TGTGCCAGCAGCCCGCTCGGCAGGGAACAAGAGACCCAGTACTTC.

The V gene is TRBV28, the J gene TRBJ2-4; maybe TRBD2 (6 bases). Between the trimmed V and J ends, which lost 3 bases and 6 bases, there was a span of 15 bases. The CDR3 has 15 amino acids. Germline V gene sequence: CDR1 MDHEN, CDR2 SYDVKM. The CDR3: CASSFRKGGANIQYF. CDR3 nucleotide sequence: TGTGCCAGCAGTTTCCGGAAAGGAGGGGCAAACATTCAGTACTTC.

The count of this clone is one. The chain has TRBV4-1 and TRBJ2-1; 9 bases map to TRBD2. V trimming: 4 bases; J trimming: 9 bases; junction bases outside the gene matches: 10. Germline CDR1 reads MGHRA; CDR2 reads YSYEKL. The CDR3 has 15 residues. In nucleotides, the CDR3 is TGCGCCAGCAGCCCGGGGCGGGGGGGCCGGACTGAGCAGTTCTTC. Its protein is CASSPGRGGRTEQFF.

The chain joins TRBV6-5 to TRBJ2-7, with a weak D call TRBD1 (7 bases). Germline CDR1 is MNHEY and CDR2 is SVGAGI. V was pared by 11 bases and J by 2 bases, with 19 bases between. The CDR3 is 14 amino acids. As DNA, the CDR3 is TGTGCCTCAGCCGAGTCAGGGGGGACCTACGAGCAGTACTTC. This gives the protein CASAESGGTYEQYF.

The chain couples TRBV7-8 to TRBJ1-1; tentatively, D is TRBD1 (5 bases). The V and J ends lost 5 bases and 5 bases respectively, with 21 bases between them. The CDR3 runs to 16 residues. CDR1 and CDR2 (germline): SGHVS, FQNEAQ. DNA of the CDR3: TGTGCCAGCAGCCACCTTTCTACCGGGGGTGATACTGAAGCTTTCTTT. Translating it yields CASSHLSTGGDTEAFF.

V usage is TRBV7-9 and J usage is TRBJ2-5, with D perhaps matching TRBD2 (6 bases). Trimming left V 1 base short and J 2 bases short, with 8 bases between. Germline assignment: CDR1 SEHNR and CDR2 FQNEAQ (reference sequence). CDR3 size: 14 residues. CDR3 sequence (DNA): TGTGCCAGCAGCTTAGTAGGGACTCAAGAGACCCAGTACTTC. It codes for CASSLVGTQETQYF.

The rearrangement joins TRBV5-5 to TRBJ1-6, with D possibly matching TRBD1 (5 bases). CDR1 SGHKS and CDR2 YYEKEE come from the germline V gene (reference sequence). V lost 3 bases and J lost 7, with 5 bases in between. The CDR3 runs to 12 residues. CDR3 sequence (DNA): TGTGCCAGCAGCTGGGGCAATTCACCCCTCCACTTT. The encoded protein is CASSWGNSPLHF.

CDR3 loop: CASSLDTAGQPQHF. CDR3 DNA sequence: TGTGCCAGCAGCTTGGACACGGCGGGTCAGCCCCAGCATTTT. J is TRBJ1-5 and V is TRBV5-5; no reliable D call. Trimming left V 0 bases short and J 6 bases short, with 10 bases between. This CDR3 is 14 amino acids long. The V gene's germline CDR1 is SGHKS and CDR2 YYEKEE (reference sequence).

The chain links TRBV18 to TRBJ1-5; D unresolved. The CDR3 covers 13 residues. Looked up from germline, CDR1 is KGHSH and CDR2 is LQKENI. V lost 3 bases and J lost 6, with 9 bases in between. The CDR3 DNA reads TGTGCCAGCTCACCCCTGGAGGGTCAGCCCCAGCATTTT. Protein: CASSPLEGQPQHF.

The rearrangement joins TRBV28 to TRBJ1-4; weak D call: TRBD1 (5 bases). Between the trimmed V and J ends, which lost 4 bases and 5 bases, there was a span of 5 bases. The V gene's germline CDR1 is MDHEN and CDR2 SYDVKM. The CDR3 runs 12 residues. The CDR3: CASSYRNEKLFF. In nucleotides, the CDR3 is TGTGCCAGCAGTTACAGGAATGAAAAACTGTTTTTT.

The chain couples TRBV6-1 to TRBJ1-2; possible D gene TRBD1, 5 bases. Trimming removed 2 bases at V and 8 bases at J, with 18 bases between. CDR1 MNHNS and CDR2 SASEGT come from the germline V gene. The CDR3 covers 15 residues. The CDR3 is CASSERAEARGGYTF. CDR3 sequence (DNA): TGTGCCAGCAGTGAAAGGGCCGAGGCCCGGGGGGGCTACACCTTC.

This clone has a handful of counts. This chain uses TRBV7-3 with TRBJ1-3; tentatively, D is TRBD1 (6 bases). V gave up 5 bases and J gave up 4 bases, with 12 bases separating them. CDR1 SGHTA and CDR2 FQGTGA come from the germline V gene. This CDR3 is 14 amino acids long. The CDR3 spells CASSETGFGNTIYF. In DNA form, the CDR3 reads TGTGCCAGCAGCGAGACAGGCTTCGGAAACACCATATATTTT. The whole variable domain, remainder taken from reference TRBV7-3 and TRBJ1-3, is GAGVSQTPSNKVTEKGKYVELRCDPISGHTALYWYRQSLGQGPEFLIYFQGTGAADDSGLPNDRFFAVRPEGSVSTLKIQRTERGDSAVYLCASSETGFGNTIYFGEGSWLTVV.

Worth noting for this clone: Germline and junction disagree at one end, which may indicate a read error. The CDR3 DNA reads as TGTGCCAGCAGCCAAGATAGGCCGGGAGAGTCCTCAGACACGCAGTATTTT. This encodes CASSQDRPGESSDTQYF. The chain links TRBV4-2 to TRBJ2-3; a possible D gene is TRBD2 (6 bases). This CDR3 is built from 17 residues. The V gene's germline CDR1 is LGHNA and CDR2 YNFKEQ.

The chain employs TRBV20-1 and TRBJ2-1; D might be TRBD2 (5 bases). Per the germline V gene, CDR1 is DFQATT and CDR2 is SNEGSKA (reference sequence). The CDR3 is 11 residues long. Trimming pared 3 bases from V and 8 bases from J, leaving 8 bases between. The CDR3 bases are TGCAGTGCTAGGTGGCGGGATGAGCAGTTCTTC. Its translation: CSARWRDEQFF.

CDR3 protein: CASQDEAVIAGELFF. CDR3 sequence (DNA): TGTGCCAGCCAAGACGAGGCAGTTATCGCCGGGGAGCTGTTTTTT. The rearrangement joins TRBV2 to TRBJ2-2; no clear D. The germline CDR1 and CDR2 sequences are SNHLY and FYNNEI. V was shortened by 8 bases and J by 6 bases, with 19 bases between the two germline ends. This CDR3 spans 15 amino acids.

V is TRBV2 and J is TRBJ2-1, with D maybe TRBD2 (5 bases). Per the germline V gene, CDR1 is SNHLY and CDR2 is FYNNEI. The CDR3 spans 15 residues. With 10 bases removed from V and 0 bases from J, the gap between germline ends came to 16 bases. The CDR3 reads CATDEGESSYNEQFF. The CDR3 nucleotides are TGTGCCACGGACGAGGGAGAGAGCTCCTACAATGAGCAGTTCTTC.

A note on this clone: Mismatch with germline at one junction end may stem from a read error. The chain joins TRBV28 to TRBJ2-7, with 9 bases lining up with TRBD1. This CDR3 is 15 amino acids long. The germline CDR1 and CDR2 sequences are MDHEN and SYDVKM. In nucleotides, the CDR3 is TGTGCCAGCAGTTTGTCGGGACAGGGCTCCGACGAGCAGTACTTC. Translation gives CASSLSGQGSDEQYF. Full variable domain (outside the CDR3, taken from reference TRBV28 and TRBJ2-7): DVKVTQSSRYLVKRTGEKVFLECVQDMDHENMFWYRQDPGLGLRLIYFSYDVKMKEKGDIPEGYSVSREKKERFSLILESASTNQTSMYLCASSLSGQGSDEQYFGPGTRLTVT.

As DNA, the CDR3 is TGTGCCAGCAGTCCGGTAGAGGGTGAGCAGTTCTTC. Translating gives CASSPVEGEQFF. V gene TRBV12-3 or TRBV12-4 combines with J gene TRBJ2-1, with D possibly being TRBD2 (5 bases). The CDR3 extends over 12 amino acids. Trimming pared 5 bases from V and 9 bases from J, leaving 11 bases between.

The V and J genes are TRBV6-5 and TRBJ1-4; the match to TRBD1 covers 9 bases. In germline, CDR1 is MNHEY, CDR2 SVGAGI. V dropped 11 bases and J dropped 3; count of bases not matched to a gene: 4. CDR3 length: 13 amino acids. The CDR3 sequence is CAVNRGPNEKLFF. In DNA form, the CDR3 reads TGTGCCGTCAACAGGGGGCCTAATGAAAAACTGTTTTTT.

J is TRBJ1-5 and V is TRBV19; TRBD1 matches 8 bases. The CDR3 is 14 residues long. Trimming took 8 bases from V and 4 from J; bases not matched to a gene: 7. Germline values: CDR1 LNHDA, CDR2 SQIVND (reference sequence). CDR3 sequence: CASEDRVRNQPQHF. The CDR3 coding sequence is TGTGCCAGTGAGGACAGGGTCCGGAATCAGCCCCAGCATTTT.

The CDR3 protein is CASSQYSYEQYF. The DNA of the CDR3 is TGTGCCAGCAGCCAGTACTCCTACGAGCAGTACTTC. V gene TRBV3-1 (or the pseudogene TRBV3-2) combines with J gene TRBJ2-7; D is unclear. Per germline, CDR1 LGHDT and CDR2 YNNKEL (reference sequence). Between the trimmed V and J ends, which lost 3 bases and 0 bases, there was a span of 3 bases. The CDR3 covers 12 residues.

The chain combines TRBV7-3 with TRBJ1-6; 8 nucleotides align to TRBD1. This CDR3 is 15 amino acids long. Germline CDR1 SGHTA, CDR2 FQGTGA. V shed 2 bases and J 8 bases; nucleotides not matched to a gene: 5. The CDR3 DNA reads TGTGCCAGCAGCTTATCAGGGGGCAGGGATTCACCCCTCCACTTT. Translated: CASSLSGGRDSPLHF.

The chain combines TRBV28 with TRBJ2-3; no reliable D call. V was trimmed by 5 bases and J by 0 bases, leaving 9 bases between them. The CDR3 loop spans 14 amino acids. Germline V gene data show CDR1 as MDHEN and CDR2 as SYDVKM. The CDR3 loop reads CASSELTSTDTQYF. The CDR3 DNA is TGTGCCAGCAGTGAACTCACTAGCACAGATACGCAGTATTTT. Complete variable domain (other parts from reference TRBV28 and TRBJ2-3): DVKVTQSSRYLVKRTGEKVFLECVQDMDHENMFWYRQDPGLGLRLIYFSYDVKMKEKGDIPEGYSVSREKKERFSLILESASTNQTSMYLCASSELTSTDTQYFGPGTRLTVL.

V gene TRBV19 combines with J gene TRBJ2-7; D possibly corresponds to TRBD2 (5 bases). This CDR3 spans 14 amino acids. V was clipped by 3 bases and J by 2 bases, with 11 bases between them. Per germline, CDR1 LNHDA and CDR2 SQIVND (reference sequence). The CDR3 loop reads CASSMGPAAYEQYF. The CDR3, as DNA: TGTGCCAGTAGTATGGGCCCAGCGGCCTACGAGCAGTACTTC.

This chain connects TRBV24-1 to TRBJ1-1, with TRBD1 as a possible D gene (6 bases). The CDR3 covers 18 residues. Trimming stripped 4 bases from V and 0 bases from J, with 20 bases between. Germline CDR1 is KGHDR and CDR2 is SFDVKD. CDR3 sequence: CATSDLSGTPAMNTEAFF. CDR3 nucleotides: TGTGCCACCAGTGACCTCTCCGGGACACCGGCCATGAACACTGAAGCTTTCTTT.

The CDR3 DNA sequence: TGTGCCAGCAGCCCGGGACAGGGCGGAAAAAATGGCTACACCTTC. Translating it yields CASSPGQGGKNGYTF. The chain employs TRBV6-5 and TRBJ1-2; the match to TRBD1 covers 9 bases. The V gene's germline CDR1 is MNHEY and CDR2 SVGAGI. The length of the CDR3 is 15 residues. V gave up 6 bases and J gave up 6 bases; unmatched junction bases: 11.

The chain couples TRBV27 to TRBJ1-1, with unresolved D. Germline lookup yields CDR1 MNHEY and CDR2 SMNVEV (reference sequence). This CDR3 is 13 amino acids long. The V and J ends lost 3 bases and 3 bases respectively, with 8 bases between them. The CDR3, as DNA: TGTGCCAGCAGTTTTACGGTAGACACTGAAGCTTTCTTT. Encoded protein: CASSFTVDTEAFF.

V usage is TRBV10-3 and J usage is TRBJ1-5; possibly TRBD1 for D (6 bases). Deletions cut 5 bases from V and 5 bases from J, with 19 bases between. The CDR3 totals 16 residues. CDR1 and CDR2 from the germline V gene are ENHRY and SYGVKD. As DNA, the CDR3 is TGTGCCATCAGTCAAAACGCGCTTGAGGGGGATCAGCCCCAGCATTTT. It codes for CAISQNALEGDQPQHF.

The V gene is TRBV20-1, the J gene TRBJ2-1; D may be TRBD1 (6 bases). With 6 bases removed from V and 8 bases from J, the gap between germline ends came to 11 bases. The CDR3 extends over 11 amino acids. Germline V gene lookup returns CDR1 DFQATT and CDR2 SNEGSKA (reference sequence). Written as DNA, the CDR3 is TGCAGTGCACCACAGGGCCATGAGCAGTTCTTC. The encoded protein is CSAPQGHEQFF.